This T cell receptor beta chain was identified during a study of identical twins. The CDR3 consists of 15 residues. Per germline, CDR1 SNHLY and CDR2 FYNNEI. V was clipped by 4 bases and J by 1 base, with 14 bases between them. TCRdb processed the 5' RACE reads anew with MiXCR; each CDR3 protein has one entry. Among over 500,000 distinct CDR3 sequences listed, roughly a fifth were seen once. This clonotype appeared a few times. The data also belong to a second study, concerning T cells expressing NK-cell markers.

The clonotype was recovered from a woman aged 18-35 years in good health. Sequenced: CD4+ T cells sorted from blood. This chain joins TRBV2 and TRBJ2-7; possible D gene TRBD2, 5 bases. CDR3 nucleotide sequence: TGTGCCAGCAGTGTTAGGGTTAGCGAGTCCTACGAGCAGTACTTC. Translation gives CASSVRVSESYEQYF.